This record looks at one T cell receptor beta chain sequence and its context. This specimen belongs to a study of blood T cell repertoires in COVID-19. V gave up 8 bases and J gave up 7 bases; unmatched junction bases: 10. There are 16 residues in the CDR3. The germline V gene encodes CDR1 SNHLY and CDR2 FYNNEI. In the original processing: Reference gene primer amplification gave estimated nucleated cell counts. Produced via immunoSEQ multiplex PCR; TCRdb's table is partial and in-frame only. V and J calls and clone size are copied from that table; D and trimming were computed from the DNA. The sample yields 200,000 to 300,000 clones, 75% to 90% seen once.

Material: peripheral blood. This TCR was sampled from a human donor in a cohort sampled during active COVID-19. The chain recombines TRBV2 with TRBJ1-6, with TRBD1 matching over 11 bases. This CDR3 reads CASVRDRGSSNSPLHF. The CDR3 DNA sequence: TGTGCCAGCGTCCGGGACAGGGGGTCTAGCAATTCACCCCTCCACTTT. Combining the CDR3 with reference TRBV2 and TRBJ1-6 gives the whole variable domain EPEVTQTPSHQVTQMGQEVILRCVPISNHLYFYWYRQILGQKVEFLVSFYNNEISEKSEIFDDQFSVERPDGSNFTLKIRSTKLEDSAMYFCASVRDRGSSNSPLHFGNGTRLTVT.